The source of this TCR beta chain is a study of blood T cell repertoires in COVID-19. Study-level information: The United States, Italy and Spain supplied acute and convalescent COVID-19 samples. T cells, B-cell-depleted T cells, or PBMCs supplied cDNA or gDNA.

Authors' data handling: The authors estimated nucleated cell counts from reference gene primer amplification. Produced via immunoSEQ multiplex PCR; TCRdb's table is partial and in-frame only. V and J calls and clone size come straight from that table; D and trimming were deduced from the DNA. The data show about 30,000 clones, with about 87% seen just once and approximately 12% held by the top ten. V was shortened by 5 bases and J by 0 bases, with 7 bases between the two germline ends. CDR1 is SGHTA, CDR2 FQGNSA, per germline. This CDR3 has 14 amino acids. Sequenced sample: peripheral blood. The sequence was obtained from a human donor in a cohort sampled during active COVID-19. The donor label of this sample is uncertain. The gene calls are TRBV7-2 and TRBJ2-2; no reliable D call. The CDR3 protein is CASSPGTNTGELFF. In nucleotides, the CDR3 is TGTGCCAGCAGCCCGGGTACGAACACCGGGGAGCTGTTTTTT. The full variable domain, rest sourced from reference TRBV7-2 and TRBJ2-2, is GAGVSQSPSNKVTEKGKDVELRCDPISGHTALYWYRQSLGQGLEFLIYFQGNSAPDKSGLPSDRFSAERTGGSVSTLTIQRTQQEDSAVYLCASSPGTNTGELFFGEGSRLTVL.